Below are 24 T cell receptor beta chains sequenced from a single sample in a study of cytomegalovirus exposure and HLA in healthy donors. TCRdb's copy holds only in-frame clones and misses some; the assay was immunoSEQ multiplex PCR. Here the sample spans about 55,000 clones, 90% being singletons. The material sequenced was PBMCs. These receptors came from a man between 18 and 29 years old in good health and CMV-seronegative.

This chain links TRBV5-6 with TRBJ1-4; 11 nucleotides match TRBD1. V lost 1 base, J lost 8 bases, and 4 bases stayed unmatched. Germline V CDR1 and CDR2: SGHDT, YYEEEE. There are 15 residues in the CDR3. The CDR3 here is CASSLPGQGDEKLFF. The CDR3, as DNA: TGTGCCAGCAGCTTGCCGGGACAGGGGGACGAAAAACTGTTTTTT.

The chain joins TRBV5-1 to TRBJ1-5, with 8 nucleotides matching TRBD1. This CDR3 comprises 16 residues. V was clipped by 0 bases and J by 0 bases; unmatched bases: 2. Germline V lookup: CDR1 SGHRS, CDR2 YFSETQ. The DNA of the CDR3 is TGCGCCAGCAGCTTGGGGACAGGGATTAGCAATCAGCCCCAGCATTTT. Translated, it gives CASSLGTGISNQPQHF.

The chain combines TRBV6-6 with TRBJ1-1, with TRBD1 identical over 7 bases. This CDR3 is built from 16 residues. V lost 2 bases to trimming and J lost 1 base; unmatched junction nucleotides: 7. Germline CDR1 and CDR2: MNHNY and SVGAGI (reference sequence). In DNA form, the CDR3 reads TGTGCCAGCAGTTACCCTGCGACAGGGCCGAACACTGAAGCTTTCTTT. Its protein is CASSYPATGPNTEAFF.

This clone was counted once. The rearrangement links TRBV28 to TRBJ2-3; 7 nucleotides line up with TRBD1. The CDR3 runs to 15 residues. Germline CDR1 MDHEN, CDR2 SYDVKM. Trimming took 7 bases from V and 2 from J; bases not matched to a gene: 9. The CDR3 DNA reads TGTGCCAGCATCCCCGGACAGGTCCTCACAGATACGCAGTATTTT. Translation: CASIPGQVLTDTQYF.

This clone was recorded once. V and J are TRBV6-6 and TRBJ1-2; possibly TRBD1 for D (5 bases). V was pared by 7 bases and J by 4 bases, with 13 bases between. CDR3 length: 13 residues. Germline V gene sequence: CDR1 MNHNY, CDR2 SVGAGI (reference sequence). The CDR3 loop is CASNTGGTYGYTF. The CDR3 nucleotides are TGTGCCAGCAATACAGGCGGGACCTATGGCTACACCTTC.

The chain uses TRBV28 and TRBJ2-1; 8 bases are a match to TRBD2. V lost 3 bases and J lost 7; bases outside the gene matches: 8. This CDR3 is built from 15 residues. Looked up from germline, CDR1 is MDHEN and CDR2 is SYDVKM. CDR3 nucleotides: TGTGCCAGCAGTTTTAGAGGCGGGAGGTCTAATGAGCAGTTCTTC. This encodes CASSFRGGRSNEQFF.

For the CDR3, the DNA is TGCGCCAGCAGCCAATCGGCGACAGGGATAGCCTACGAGCAGTACTTC. Its translation is CASSQSATGIAYEQYF. V usage is TRBV4-1 and J usage is TRBJ2-7; 7 nucleotides line up with TRBD1. The trim removed 2 bases at V and 2 bases at J, leaving 9 bases unmatched. The CDR3 has 16 amino acids. Germline CDR1 MGHRA, CDR2 YSYEKL.

V is TRBV28 and J is TRBJ1-2; D possibly corresponds to TRBD1 (5 bases). CDR1 is MDHEN and CDR2 is SYDVKM in the germline V gene. CDR3 length: 16 residues. The V end lost 7 bases, the J end lost 4 bases, and 22 bases lay between the germline ends. CDR3 DNA: TGTGCCAGCACCTTCCCCCAGTCCGGACAAATCTATGGCTACACCTTC. This encodes CASTFPQSGQIYGYTF.

V is TRBV15 and J is TRBJ1-1; the D is unclear. Trimming took 0 bases from V and 3 from J, leaving 8 bases between them. The CDR3 has 14 amino acids. Germline values: CDR1 LNHNV, CDR2 YYDKDF (reference sequence). In DNA form, the CDR3 reads TGTGCCACCAGCAGAGAGGAGGGAGACACTGAAGCTTTCTTT. Encoded protein: CATSREEGDTEAFF.

The rearrangement uses TRBV2 and TRBJ2-2; 9 bases match TRBD1. The ends lost 6 bases at V and 6 bases at J; junction bases unmatched: 5. This CDR3 contains 14 residues. Germline V CDR1 and CDR2: SNHLY, FYNNEI. The CDR3 here is CASSLRTGAGELFF. Here the CDR3 DNA reads TGTGCCAGCAGCCTCAGGACAGGGGCCGGGGAGCTGTTTTTT.

The chain has TRBV5-4 and TRBJ1-1; 8 nucleotides align to TRBD1. The CDR3 spans 14 residues. Germline CDR1 is SGHNT and CDR2 is YYREEE (reference sequence). V trimming: 4 bases; J trimming: 3 bases; junction bases outside the gene matches: 5. CDR3 protein: CASSIQGAHTEAFF. CDR3 nucleotide sequence: TGTGCCAGCAGCATTCAGGGGGCACACACTGAAGCTTTCTTT.

The chain combines TRBV10-1 with TRBJ2-2; 7 bases agree with TRBD2. CDR3 size: 16 residues. Germline V lookup: CDR1 WNHNN, CDR2 SYGVQD (reference sequence). After removal of 3 bases from V and 3 bases from J, the junction contained 7 bases not matched to a gene. Here the CDR3 reads CASSDQPSGYTGELFF. The CDR3 DNA sequence: TGCGCCAGCAGTGATCAGCCTAGCGGATACACCGGGGAGCTGTTTTTT.

The gene calls are TRBV6-4 and TRBJ2-1; the D gene is possibly TRBD2 (5 bases). Germline V gene lookup returns CDR1 MRHNA and CDR2 SNTAGT. The V gene lost 1 base and the J gene lost 9 bases, with 10 bases spanning the gap. The CDR3 spans 13 residues. The CDR3 reads CASSDLLESEQFF. In DNA, the CDR3 is TGTGCCAGCAGTGACTTACTAGAGAGTGAGCAGTTCTTC.

The rearrangement links TRBV29-1 to TRBJ1-1; tentative D call: TRBD1 (6 bases). V was pared by 4 bases and J by 1 base, with 13 bases between. The CDR3 is 14 residues long. CDR1 and CDR2 from the germline V gene are SQVTM and ANQGSEA. The CDR3 is CSVGGGGANTEAFF. CDR3 bases: TGCAGCGTTGGAGGAGGGGGGGCGAACACTGAAGCTTTCTTT.

The V call is TRBV5-1, the J call TRBJ2-5, with TRBD1 identical over 10 bases. The length of the CDR3 is 14 residues. CDR1 is SGHRS, CDR2 YFSETQ, per germline. Trimming removed 3 bases from V and 2 bases from J; junction bases left unmatched: 1. The CDR3 region is CASSSGQGQETQYF. The CDR3 bases are TGCGCCAGCAGCTCGGGACAGGGGCAAGAGACCCAGTACTTC.

There are a few counts of this clone. The J gene is TRBJ2-1, the V gene TRBV15; 12 nucleotides match TRBD2. Trimming took 5 bases from V and 3 from J; bases not matched to a gene: 5. CDR1 LNHNV and CDR2 YYDKDF come from the germline V gene (reference sequence). CDR3 length: 16 amino acids. This CDR3 is CATSPRTSGDYNEQFF. For the CDR3, the DNA is TGTGCCACCAGCCCGCGGACTAGCGGGGACTACAATGAGCAGTTCTTC.

The chain recombines TRBV6-6 with TRBJ1-4, with D perhaps matching TRBD1 (5 bases). The CDR3 is 12 amino acids. Between the trimmed V and J ends, which lost 6 bases and 6 bases, there was a span of 8 bases. Germline V lookup: CDR1 MNHNY, CDR2 SVGAGI (reference sequence). CDR3 protein: CASSEQDEKLFF. The CDR3 DNA sequence: TGTGCCAGCAGCGAACAGGATGAAAAACTGTTTTTT.

The CDR3 region has the DNA TGTGCCAGCATTCTTACAGGGGGAAGGAATCAGCCCCAGCATTTT. It specifies CASILTGGRNQPQHF. V gene TRBV28 combines with J gene TRBJ1-5, with TRBD1 matching 8 bases. Per germline, CDR1 MDHEN and CDR2 SYDVKM. V was clipped by 7 bases and J by 4 bases; unmatched bases: 9. The CDR3 sequence is 15 residues long.

This chain connects TRBV6-4 to TRBJ2-1; 12 bases align to TRBD2. Germline CDR1 reads MRHNA; CDR2 reads SNTAGT. The V gene end was trimmed by 3 bases and the J gene end by 4 bases; junction bases not matched to a gene: 4. CDR3 length: 16 amino acids. CDR3 sequence (DNA): TGTGCCAGCAGTGAGACTAGCGGGAGTCTTTACAATGAGCAGTTCTTC. Translated: CASSETSGSLYNEQFF.

CDR3 sequence reads: CASTIYAQGSDEQFF. CDR3 DNA sequence: TGTGCCAGCACCATATACGCACAGGGGAGTGATGAGCAGTTCTTC. The gene calls are TRBV27 and TRBJ2-1; 7 nucleotides line up with TRBD1. The CDR3 spans 15 residues. The junction had 14 bases not matched to a gene; V was cut back by 7 bases and J by 8 bases. Germline loops: CDR1 MNHEY, CDR2 SMNVEV (reference sequence).

The V call is TRBV6-5, the J call TRBJ1-2; D is undetermined. V lost 3 bases and J 1 base, leaving 9 bases between the germline ends. Germline V gene data show CDR1 as MNHEY and CDR2 as SVGAGI. The CDR3 loop spans 14 amino acids. The CDR3 sequence is CASSYRGVNYGYTF. The CDR3, as DNA: TGTGCCAGCAGTTATCGGGGAGTTAACTATGGCTACACCTTC.

The CDR3 region has the DNA TGTGCCAGCAGCTTATCCAGTAATGAAAAACTGTTTTTT. Amino acid sequence: CASSLSSNEKLFF. The J gene is TRBJ1-4, the V gene TRBV11-2; D unclear. Germline CDR1 is SGHAT and CDR2 is FQNNGV. V was trimmed by 2 bases and J by 4 bases, leaving 5 bases between them. This CDR3 is built from 13 residues.

This chain uses TRBV29-1 with TRBJ1-1; no definite D call. Germline V lookup: CDR1 SQVTM, CDR2 ANQGSEA. This CDR3 is 12 amino acids long. The germline V and J ends were trimmed by 4 bases and 8 bases, with 14 bases remaining between them. The CDR3 spells CSVVDGREEAFF. The CDR3 region has the DNA TGCAGCGTTGTAGATGGGCGGGAGGAAGCTTTCTTT.

The chain uses TRBV18 and TRBJ1-1; maybe TRBD1 (5 bases). The V gene lost 4 bases and the J gene lost 7 bases, with 13 bases spanning the gap. This CDR3 region has 13 residues. Germline assignment: CDR1 KGHSH and CDR2 LQKENI. CDR3 bases: TGTGCCAGCTCACGGGGGGTTCAAGGTGAAGCTTTCTTT. Encoded protein: CASSRGVQGEAFF.